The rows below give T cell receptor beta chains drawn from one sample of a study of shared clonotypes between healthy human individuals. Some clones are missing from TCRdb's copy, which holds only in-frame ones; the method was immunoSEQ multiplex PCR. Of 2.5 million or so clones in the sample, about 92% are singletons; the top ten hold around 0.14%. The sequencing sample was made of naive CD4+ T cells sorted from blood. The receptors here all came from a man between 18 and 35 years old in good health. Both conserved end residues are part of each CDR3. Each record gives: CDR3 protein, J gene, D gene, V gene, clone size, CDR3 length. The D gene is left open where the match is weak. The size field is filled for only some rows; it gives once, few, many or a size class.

CASSLIGNTEAFF | TRBJ1-1 | - | TRBV5-6 | - | 13
CASSRTAASGGAVNEQFF | TRBJ2-1 | TRBD2 | TRBV4-1 | - | 18
CAWSTPNTEAFF | TRBJ1-1 | - | TRBV30 | few | 12
CASLLSALSGEQYF | TRBJ2-7 | - | TRBV2 | - | 14
CASSIAAMNTEAFF | TRBJ1-1 | - | TRBV19 | once | 14
CASSFPPTTSGQYNEQFF | TRBJ2-1 | TRBD2 | TRBV27 | - | 18
CASSFMGSTGNTIYF | TRBJ1-3 | - | TRBV5-6 | - | 15
CAWQGGNSYNEQFF | TRBJ2-1 | - | TRBV30 | - | 14
CASSSGTDYGYTF | TRBJ1-2 | TRBD1 | TRBV6-6 | - | 13
CASNSVDTQYF | TRBJ2-3 | - | TRBV2 | - | 11
CASSVWQGIGGRQPQHF | TRBJ1-5 | - | TRBV19 | - | 17
CASSPAGRLGETQYF | TRBJ2-5 | - | TRBV11-2 | - | 15
CASSQGSGGGNTEAFF | TRBJ1-1 | - | TRBV4-1 | - | 16
CASSYGTPGSDTQYF | TRBJ2-3 | - | TRBV6-1 | once | 15
CASSIGGQGYYEQYF | TRBJ2-7 | - | TRBV19 | once | 15
CASSDKGRGYGYTF | TRBJ1-2 | - | TRBV6-4 | - | 14
CASSVEGTGNEQFF | TRBJ2-1 | TRBD1 | TRBV2 | - | 14
CATSRGGGSPETQYF | TRBJ2-5 | TRBD2 | TRBV15 | - | 15
CASRGQGTTEAFF | TRBJ1-1 | - | TRBV6-1 | few | 13
CASSSVRGGQETQYF | TRBJ2-5 | TRBD2 | TRBV5-1 | - | 15
CASSEEEGSISPLHF | TRBJ1-6 | - | TRBV6-4 | - | 15
CAISESGGLVAGELFF | TRBJ2-2 | TRBD2 | TRBV10-3 | once | 16
CASSRTRDRVRNEQFF | TRBJ2-1 | TRBD1 | TRBV7-9 | - | 16
CASSSGQVSGYTF | TRBJ1-2 | - | TRBV7-2 | - | 13
CASSTLPLREQYF | TRBJ2-7 | - | TRBV19 | - | 13
CASSDLAANTGELFF | TRBJ2-2 | TRBD2 | TRBV10-1 | - | 15
CASSPRTSYNEQFF | TRBJ2-1 | - | TRBV6-4 | - | 14
CASSPPTGASYEQYF | TRBJ2-7 | TRBD1 | TRBV5-4 | - | 15
CASSSGGGPGYGYTF | TRBJ1-2 | TRBD1 | TRBV28 | - | 15
CASSPGGTGITEAFF | TRBJ1-1 | - | TRBV6-6 | - | 15
CASSLNPGQGPNTGELFF | TRBJ2-2 | TRBD1 | TRBV7-6 | - | 18
CASSPPSSGRLDGYTF | TRBJ1-2 | - | TRBV18 | - | 16
CASSPGDRGNQPQHF | TRBJ1-5 | TRBD1 | TRBV2 | - | 15
CASSVRGRDPTDTQYF | TRBJ2-3 | TRBD2 | TRBV9 | - | 16
CASSLWGSSYNEQFF | TRBJ2-1 | - | TRBV5-1 | - | 15
CASRNWRDSETQYF | TRBJ2-5 | - | TRBV7-9 | - | 14
CASRMTATNEKLFF | TRBJ1-4 | - | TRBV7-9 | - | 14
CASKITVNTEAFF | TRBJ1-1 | - | TRBV6-6 | - | 13
CASRTGTSEKNEQFF | TRBJ2-1 | TRBD2 | TRBV5-5 | - | 15
CASSVGGPVAYNEQFF | TRBJ2-1 | - | TRBV6-1 | once | 16
CAISALDTQYF | TRBJ2-3 | - | TRBV10-3 | - | 11
CASSYSKQANYGYTF | TRBJ1-2 | - | TRBV6-5 | - | 15
CATSRVEGVRFF | TRBJ2-1 | - | TRBV15 | - | 12
CASAFQGAGQPQHF | TRBJ1-5 | TRBD1 | TRBV27 | - | 14